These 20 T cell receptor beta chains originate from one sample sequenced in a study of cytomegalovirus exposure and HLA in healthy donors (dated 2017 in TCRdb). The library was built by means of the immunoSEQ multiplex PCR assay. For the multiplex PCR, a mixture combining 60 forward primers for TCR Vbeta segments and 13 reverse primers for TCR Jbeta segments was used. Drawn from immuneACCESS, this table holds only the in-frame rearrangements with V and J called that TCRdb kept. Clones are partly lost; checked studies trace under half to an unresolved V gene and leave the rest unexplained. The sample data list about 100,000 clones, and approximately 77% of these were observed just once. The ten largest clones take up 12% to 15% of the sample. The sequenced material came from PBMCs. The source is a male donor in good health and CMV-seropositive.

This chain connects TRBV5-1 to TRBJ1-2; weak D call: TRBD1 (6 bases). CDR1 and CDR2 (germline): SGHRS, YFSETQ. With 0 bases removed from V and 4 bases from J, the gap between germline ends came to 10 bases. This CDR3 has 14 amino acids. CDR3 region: CASSLAGTSYGYTF. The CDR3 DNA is TGCGCCAGCAGCTTGGCGGGGACATCCTATGGCTACACCTTC.

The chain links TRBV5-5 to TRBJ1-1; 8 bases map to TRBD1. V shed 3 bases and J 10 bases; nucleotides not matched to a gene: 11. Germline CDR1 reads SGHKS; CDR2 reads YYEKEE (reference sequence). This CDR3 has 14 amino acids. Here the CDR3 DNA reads TGTGCCAGCAGCTACGGGAGGCAGGGGGCGGGAGCTTTCTTT. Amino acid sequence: CASSYGRQGAGAFF.

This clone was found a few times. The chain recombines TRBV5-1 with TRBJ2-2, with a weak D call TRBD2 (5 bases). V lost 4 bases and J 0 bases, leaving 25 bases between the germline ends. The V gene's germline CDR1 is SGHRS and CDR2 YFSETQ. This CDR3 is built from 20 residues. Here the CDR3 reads CASSPTRVPHSRANTGELFF. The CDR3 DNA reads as TGCGCCAGCAGCCCAACTAGGGTCCCGCACTCGCGAGCGAACACCGGGGAGCTGTTTTTT.

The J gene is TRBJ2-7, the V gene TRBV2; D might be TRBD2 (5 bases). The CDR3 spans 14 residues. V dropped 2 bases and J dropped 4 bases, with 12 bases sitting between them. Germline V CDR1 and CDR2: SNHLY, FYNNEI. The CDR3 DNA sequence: TGTGCCAGCAGTGAAAGGGAGCAGCTTTACGAGCAGTACTTC. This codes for CASSEREQLYEQYF. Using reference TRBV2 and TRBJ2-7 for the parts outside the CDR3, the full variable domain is EPEVTQTPSHQVTQMGQEVILRCVPISNHLYFYWYRQILGQKVEFLVSFYNNEISEKSEIFDDQFSVERPDGSNFTLKIRSTKLEDSAMYFCASSEREQLYEQYFGPGTRLTVT.

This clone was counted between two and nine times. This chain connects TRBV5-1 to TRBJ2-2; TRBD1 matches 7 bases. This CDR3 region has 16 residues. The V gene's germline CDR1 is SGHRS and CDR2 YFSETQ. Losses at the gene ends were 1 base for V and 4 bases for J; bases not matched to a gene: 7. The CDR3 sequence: CASSLRAGGSTGELFF. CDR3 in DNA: TGCGCCAGCAGCTTGCGGGCAGGGGGTAGCACCGGGGAGCTGTTTTTT.

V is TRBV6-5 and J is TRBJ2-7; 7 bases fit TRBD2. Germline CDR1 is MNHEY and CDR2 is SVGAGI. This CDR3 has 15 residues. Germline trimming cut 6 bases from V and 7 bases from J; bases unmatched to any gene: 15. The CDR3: CASRPGLVGVEEQYF. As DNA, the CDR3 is TGTGCCAGCAGGCCCGGACTAGTAGGGGTTGAGGAGCAGTACTTC.

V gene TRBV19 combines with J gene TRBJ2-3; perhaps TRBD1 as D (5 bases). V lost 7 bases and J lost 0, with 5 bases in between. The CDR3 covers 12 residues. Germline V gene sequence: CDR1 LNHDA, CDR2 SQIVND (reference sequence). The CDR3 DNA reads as TGTGCCAGTACAGGGAGCACAGATACGCAGTATTTT. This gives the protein CASTGSTDTQYF.

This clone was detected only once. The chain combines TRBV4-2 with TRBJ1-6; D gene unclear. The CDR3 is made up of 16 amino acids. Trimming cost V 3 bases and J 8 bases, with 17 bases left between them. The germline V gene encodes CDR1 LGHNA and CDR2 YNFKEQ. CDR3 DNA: TGTGCCAGCAGCCAGGTTATCGACAAATCTTATTCACCCCTCCACTTT. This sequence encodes CASSQVIDKSYSPLHF.

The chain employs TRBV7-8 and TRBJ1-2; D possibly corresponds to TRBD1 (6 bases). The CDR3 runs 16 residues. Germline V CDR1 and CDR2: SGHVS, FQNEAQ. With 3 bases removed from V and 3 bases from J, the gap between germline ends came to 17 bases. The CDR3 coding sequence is TGTGCCAGCAGCTTTTCCACAGGGCCCCGCGACTATGGCTACACCTTC. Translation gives CASSFSTGPRDYGYTF.

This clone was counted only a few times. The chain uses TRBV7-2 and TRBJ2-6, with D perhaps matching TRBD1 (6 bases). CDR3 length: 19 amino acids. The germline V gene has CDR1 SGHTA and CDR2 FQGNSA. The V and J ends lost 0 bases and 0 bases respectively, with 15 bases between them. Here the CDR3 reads CASSLAVRDTSSGANVLTF. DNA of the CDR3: TGTGCCAGCAGCTTAGCCGTCCGGGACACGAGCTCTGGGGCCAACGTCCTGACTTTC.

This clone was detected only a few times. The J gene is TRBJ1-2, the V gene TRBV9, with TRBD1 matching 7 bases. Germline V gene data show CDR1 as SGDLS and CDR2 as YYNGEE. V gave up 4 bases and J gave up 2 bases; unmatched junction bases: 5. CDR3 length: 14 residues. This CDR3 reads CASSLPGQNYGYTF. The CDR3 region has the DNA TGTGCCAGCAGCTTACCGGGACAGAACTATGGCTACACCTTC.

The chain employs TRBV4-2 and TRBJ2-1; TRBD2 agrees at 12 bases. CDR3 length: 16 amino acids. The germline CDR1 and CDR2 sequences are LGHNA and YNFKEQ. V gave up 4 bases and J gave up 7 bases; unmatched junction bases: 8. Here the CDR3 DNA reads TGTGCCAGCAGCCGGACTAGCGGGGTAAGGATAAATGAGCAGTTCTTC. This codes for CASSRTSGVRINEQFF.

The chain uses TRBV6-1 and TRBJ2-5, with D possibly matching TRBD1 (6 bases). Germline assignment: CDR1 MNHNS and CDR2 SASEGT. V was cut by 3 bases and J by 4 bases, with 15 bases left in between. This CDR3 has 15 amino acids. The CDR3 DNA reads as TGTGCCAGCAGTGACGGGTCGCTAGGGGGAGAGACCCAGTACTTC. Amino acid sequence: CASSDGSLGGETQYF.

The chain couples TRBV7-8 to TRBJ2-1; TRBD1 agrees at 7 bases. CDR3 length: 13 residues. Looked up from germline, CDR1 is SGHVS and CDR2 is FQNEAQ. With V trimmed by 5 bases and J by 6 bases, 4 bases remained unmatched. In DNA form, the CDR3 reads TGTGCCAGCAGCACCGACAGGGTCAATGAGCAGTTCTTC. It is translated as CASSTDRVNEQFF.

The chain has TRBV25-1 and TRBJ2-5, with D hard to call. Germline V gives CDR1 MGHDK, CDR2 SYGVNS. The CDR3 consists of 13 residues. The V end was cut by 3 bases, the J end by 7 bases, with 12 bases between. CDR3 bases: TGTGCCAGCAGTGAGGGTTCCCCAGGGACCCAGTACTTC. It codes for CASSEGSPGTQYF. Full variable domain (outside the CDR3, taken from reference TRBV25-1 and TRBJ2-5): EADIYQTPRYLVIGTGKKITLECSQTMGHDKMYWYQQDPGMELHLIHYSYGVNSTEKGDLSSESTVSRIRTEHFPLTLESARPSHTSQYLCASSEGSPGTQYFGPGTRLLVL.

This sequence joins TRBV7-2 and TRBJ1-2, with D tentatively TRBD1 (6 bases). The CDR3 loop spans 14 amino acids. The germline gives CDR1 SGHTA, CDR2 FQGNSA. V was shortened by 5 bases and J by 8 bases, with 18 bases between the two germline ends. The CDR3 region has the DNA TGTGCCAGCAGCAGGGGGAGGGCTGAGGGAGGCTACACCTTC. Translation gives CASSRGRAEGGYTF.

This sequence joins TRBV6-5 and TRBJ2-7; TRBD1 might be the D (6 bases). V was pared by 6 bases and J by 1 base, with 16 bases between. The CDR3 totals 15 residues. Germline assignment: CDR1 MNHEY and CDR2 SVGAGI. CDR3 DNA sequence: TGTGCCAGCAGGAGAGGGCCGACAGGATCCTACGAGCAGTACTTC. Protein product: CASRRGPTGSYEQYF.

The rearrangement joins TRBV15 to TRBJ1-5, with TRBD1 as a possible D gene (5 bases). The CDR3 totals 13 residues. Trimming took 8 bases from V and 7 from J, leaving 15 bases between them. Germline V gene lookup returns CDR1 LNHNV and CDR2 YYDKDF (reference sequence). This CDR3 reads CATGGNLGQPQHF. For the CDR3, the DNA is TGTGCCACCGGGGGGAATCTGGGGCAGCCCCAGCATTTT.

CDR3 sequence: CASSFQNQPQHF. As DNA, the CDR3 is TGTGCCAGCAGCTTTCAGAACCAGCCCCAGCATTTT. The chain links TRBV7-9 to TRBJ1-5, with D hard to call. V dropped 3 bases and J dropped 7 bases, with 7 bases sitting between them. CDR3 size: 12 residues. Germline CDR1 is SEHNR and CDR2 is FQNEAQ (reference sequence).

The CDR3 DNA sequence: TGCGCCAGCAGCTTGGCCGGAGGAGCGAACACCGGGGAGCTGTTTTTT. Its translation: CASSLAGGANTGELFF. V and J are TRBV5-1 and TRBJ2-2, with a tentative D call TRBD2 (5 bases). Germline-derived CDR1 and CDR2 are SGHRS and YFSETQ. The V end lost 0 bases, the J end lost 0 bases, and 9 bases lay between the germline ends. The CDR3 covers 16 residues. Together with reference TRBV5-1 and TRBJ2-2, the CDR3 gives the full variable domain: KAGVTQTPRYLIKTRGQQVTLSCSPISGHRSVSWYQQTPGQGLQFLFEYFSETQRNKGNFPGRFSGRQFSNSRSEMNVSTLELGDSALYLCASSLAGGANTGELFFGEGSRLTVL.